This passage covers 27 T cell receptor beta chains from one sample sequenced in a study of OX40 agonist ivuxolimab in advanced cancers. The data were produced by immunoSEQ multiplex PCR, yet TCRdb's version contains in-frame clones alone and is incomplete. This sample has 50,000 to 65,000 clones, with roughly 90% found just once. The input for sequencing was CD4+ or CD8+ T cells sorted from blood, taken in a trial of the OX40 agonist ivuxolimab. Source of these receptors: an adult with an advanced solid tumor such as melanoma, head and neck, liver or kidney cancer.

This chain links TRBV28 with TRBJ1-1, with TRBD1 identical over 10 bases. Looked up from germline, CDR1 is MDHEN and CDR2 is SYDVKM. The J segment lost 4 bases and the V segment lost 6 bases, leaving 8 bases of the junction unmatched. The CDR3 is 15 amino acids. As DNA, the CDR3 is TGTGCCAGCAGGCCCGACAGGGGGCGCATCACTGAAGCTTTCTTT. Residues: CASRPDRGRITEAFF.

J is TRBJ2-1 and V is TRBV30; D gene ambiguous. Germline V lookup: CDR1 GTSNPN, CDR2 SVGIG (reference sequence). This CDR3 region has 13 residues. V was trimmed by 3 bases and J by 2 bases, leaving 8 bases between them. The CDR3 coding sequence is TGTGCCTGGAGGAAGAGCCCCTACAATGAGCAGTTCTTC. It specifies CAWRKSPYNEQFF.

V gene TRBV4-1 combines with J gene TRBJ2-3, with 9 bases lining up with TRBD1. The CDR3 has 15 amino acids. With V trimmed by 2 bases and J by 6 bases, 6 bases remained unmatched. Germline V gene sequence: CDR1 MGHRA, CDR2 YSYEKL. The CDR3 region is CASSQRTGTGDTQYF. In DNA form, the CDR3 reads TGCGCCAGCAGCCAAAGGACCGGGACAGGGGATACGCAGTATTTT.

The rearrangement joins TRBV6-6 to TRBJ2-1; TRBD2 is a possible D gene (5 bases). In germline, CDR1 is MNHNY, CDR2 SVGAGI (reference sequence). This CDR3 contains 13 residues. With 8 bases removed from V and 4 bases from J, the gap between germline ends came to 12 bases. The CDR3, as DNA: TGTGCCAGCGAGGCGGGCCGATACAATGAGCAGTTCTTC. It codes for CASEAGRYNEQFF.

The chain combines TRBV28 with TRBJ2-2; 10 bases fit TRBD1. The CDR3 extends over 14 amino acids. With V trimmed by 6 bases and J by 5 bases, 3 bases remained unmatched. Germline CDR1 MDHEN, CDR2 SYDVKM. The CDR3 sequence is CASRGQGLTGELFF. The CDR3 DNA is TGTGCCAGCAGGGGACAGGGGTTGACCGGGGAGCTGTTTTTT.

V usage is TRBV18 and J usage is TRBJ2-7, with 14 positions matching TRBD2. V dropped 2 bases and J dropped 4; count of bases not matched to a gene: 4. Germline V gene data show CDR1 as KGHSH and CDR2 as LQKENI. The CDR3 contains 16 residues. The CDR3 loop is CASSPGGTSGSYEQYF. DNA of the CDR3: TGTGCCAGCTCACCAGGCGGGACTAGCGGGAGTTACGAGCAGTACTTC.

The V gene is TRBV28, the J gene TRBJ2-2, with D possibly called TRBD1 or TRBD2 (5 bases each). V lost 7 bases, J lost 0 bases, and 15 bases lay in between. Looked up from germline, CDR1 is MDHEN and CDR2 is SYDVKM. The CDR3 length is 16 residues. The CDR3 DNA reads TGTGCCAGCAAGCTAGAAGGGACCTCGAACACCGGGGAGCTGTTTTTT. The encoded protein is CASKLEGTSNTGELFF.

V usage is TRBV7-9 and J usage is TRBJ2-5; a possible D gene is TRBD2 (6 bases). Trimming pared 5 bases from V and 5 bases from J, leaving 18 bases between. Germline loops: CDR1 SEHNR, CDR2 FQNEAQ (reference sequence). This CDR3 spans 15 amino acids. This chain's CDR3 is CASSVGTAGKETQYF. CDR3 bases: TGTGCCAGCAGCGTTGGGACCGCGGGGAAGGAGACCCAGTACTTC.

The V call is TRBV28, the J call TRBJ2-1; TRBD1 might be the D (5 bases). The CDR3 sequence is 16 residues long. Germline loops: CDR1 MDHEN, CDR2 SYDVKM. Deletions cut 5 bases from V and 0 bases from J, with 14 bases between. Here the CDR3 reads CASSLIGASSYNEQFF. CDR3 sequence (DNA): TGTGCCAGCAGTCTAATTGGGGCGAGCTCCTACAATGAGCAGTTCTTC.

V gene TRBV6-5 combines with J gene TRBJ1-2, with TRBD1 identical over 8 bases. The CDR3 loop spans 13 amino acids. Trimming at V came to 6 bases and at J to 8 bases, leaving 8 bases not matched to a gene. The germline V gene has CDR1 MNHEY and CDR2 SVGAGI. In DNA, the CDR3 is TGTGCCAGCAGCCTCCGGGACAGGACGGGCTACACCTTC. Its protein product is CASSLRDRTGYTF.

This sequence joins TRBV4-2 and TRBJ2-3; 10 bases agree with TRBD1. This CDR3 is 19 amino acids long. V was clipped by 10 bases and J by 5 bases; unmatched bases: 24. Looked up from germline, CDR1 is LGHNA and CDR2 is YNFKEQ. The CDR3 DNA reads as TGTGCCACCCGGGGGACAGGGGTTACTAGCGGAGGGAGGGGAGATACGCAGTATTTT. Protein sequence: CATRGTGVTSGGRGDTQYF.

The chain recombines TRBV7-3 with TRBJ2-1; D ambiguous. Trimming shortened V by 0 bases and J by 6 bases, and 12 bases separated the two germline ends. The CDR3 loop spans 15 amino acids. From germline, CDR1 is SGHTA and CDR2 FQGTGA. CDR3 loop: CASSLTSESGNEQFF. For the CDR3, the DNA is TGTGCCAGCAGCTTAACCAGCGAATCCGGCAATGAGCAGTTCTTC.

The chain carries TRBV6-1 and TRBJ2-7; a weak D match, TRBD1 (6 bases). V was shortened by 3 bases and J by 2 bases, with 11 bases between the two germline ends. Looked up from germline, CDR1 is MNHNS and CDR2 is SASEGT. The CDR3 extends over 14 amino acids. Here the CDR3 DNA reads TGTGCCAGCAGTGAGTCAGGGGAGACCTACGAGCAGTACTTC. Translating it yields CASSESGETYEQYF.

A single count supports this clone. The chain uses TRBV12-5 and TRBJ2-3; 10 bases line up with TRBD1. The CDR3 is 17 amino acids. V dropped 0 bases and J dropped 4; count of bases not matched to a gene: 7. Per germline, CDR1 LGHNT and CDR2 FRNRAP. This chain's CDR3 is CASGLVYAGTGADTQYF. Written as DNA, the CDR3 is TGTGCTAGTGGTTTGGTCTACGCCGGGACAGGGGCAGATACGCAGTATTTT.

The chain has TRBV7-2 and TRBJ2-5, with TRBD1 as a possible D gene (5 bases). V dropped 2 bases and J dropped 12 bases, with 16 bases sitting between them. CDR3 size: 13 residues. Germline V gene lookup returns CDR1 SGHTA and CDR2 FQGNSA. CDR3 amino acids: CASSLITGLGEYF. The DNA for the CDR3 is TGTGCCAGCAGCTTAATAACGGGCCTAGGGGAGTACTTC.

The gene calls are TRBV30 and TRBJ1-5; D is ambiguous. The CDR3 is 14 amino acids. Looked up from germline, CDR1 is GTSNPN and CDR2 is SVGIG (reference sequence). Trimming removed 3 bases from V and 3 bases from J, with 12 bases in between. The CDR3 sequence: CAWSLAVVNQPQHF. The CDR3 nucleotides are TGTGCCTGGAGCTTGGCGGTGGTCAATCAGCCCCAGCATTTT.

The V and J genes are TRBV27 and TRBJ1-5; 9 nucleotides line up with TRBD1. J gave up 7 bases and V 6 bases, and 7 bases lay outside the gene matches. Germline loops: CDR1 MNHEY, CDR2 SMNVEV (reference sequence). The CDR3 sequence is 14 residues long. In DNA form, the CDR3 reads TGTGCCAGCAGGCTACAGGGGGCCGGGCAGCCCCAGCATTTT. Translating it yields CASRLQGAGQPQHF.

V gene TRBV2 combines with J gene TRBJ1-5; D is uncertain. Germline assignment: CDR1 SNHLY and CDR2 FYNNEI. V was clipped by 5 bases and J by 0 bases, with 8 bases between them. There are 14 residues in the CDR3. As DNA, the CDR3 is TGTGCCAGCAGTCCACAGCTTAGCAATCAGCCCCAGCATTTT. It yields the protein CASSPQLSNQPQHF.

DNA of the CDR3: TGTGCCAGCAGCTTAACAGGCCGATCTTCTGGGGCCAACGTCCTGACTTTC. Its translation is CASSLTGRSSGANVLTF. J is TRBJ2-6 and V is TRBV7-3, with unresolved D. V gave up 0 bases and J gave up 1 base, with 10 bases separating them. Germline-derived CDR1 and CDR2 are SGHTA and FQGTGA. The CDR3 loop spans 17 amino acids.

The chain employs TRBV7-8 and TRBJ1-5; D gene ambiguous. V lost 0 bases, J lost 0 bases, and 12 bases lay in between. The germline V gene encodes CDR1 SGHVS and CDR2 FQNEAQ. The CDR3 runs 17 residues. The CDR3 loop is CASSLALRLNSNQPQHF. In nucleotides, the CDR3 is TGTGCCAGCAGCTTAGCGCTCAGACTTAATAGCAATCAGCCCCAGCATTTT.

This chain uses TRBV28 with TRBJ1-5, with D unclear. This CDR3 is 15 amino acids long. The V gene lost 2 bases and the J gene lost 7 bases, with 15 bases spanning the gap. Germline-derived CDR1 and CDR2 are MDHEN and SYDVKM. The CDR3 region has the DNA TGTGCCAGCAGTTTACGCCCCCTGAGATCCCAGCCCCAGCATTTT. Translated, it gives CASSLRPLRSQPQHF. The full variable domain, with the rest looked up from reference TRBV28 and TRBJ1-5, is DVKVTQSSRYLVKRTGEKVFLECVQDMDHENMFWYRQDPGLGLRLIYFSYDVKMKEKGDIPEGYSVSREKKERFSLILESASTNQTSMYLCASSLRPLRSQPQHFGDGTRLSIL.

The V gene is TRBV21-1, the J gene TRBJ2-7; the DNA was not compared with TRBD2, the D call given in the table. TRBV21-1 is termed a pseudogene. The CDR3 loop spans 15 amino acids. Written as DNA, the CDR3 is TGTGCCAGCAGCACATGGAGGGGCACCCGAAACGAGCAGTACTTC. Translating gives CASSTWRGTRNEQYF.

V is TRBV5-1 and J is TRBJ2-6; 10 bases align to TRBD1. The CDR3 runs to 17 residues. The germline V gene encodes CDR1 SGHRS and CDR2 YFSETQ. The V and J ends lost 4 bases and 4 bases, in that order; junction bases with no gene match: 8. The CDR3: CASSPGTGASGANVLTF. The CDR3, as DNA: TGCGCCAGCAGCCCCGGGACAGGGGCGTCCGGGGCCAACGTCCTGACTTTC. Looking up the rest from reference TRBV5-1 and TRBJ2-6 gives the full variable domain: KAGVTQTPRYLIKTRGQQVTLSCSPISGHRSVSWYQQTPGQGLQFLFEYFSETQRNKGNFPGRFSGRQFSNSRSEMNVSTLELGDSALYLCASSPGTGASGANVLTFGAGSRLTVL.

This chain connects TRBV5-1 to TRBJ2-1; possible D gene TRBD2, 6 bases. CDR1 SGHRS and CDR2 YFSETQ come from the germline V gene. The CDR3 consists of 13 residues. V was clipped by 6 bases and J by 3 bases, with 10 bases between them. The chain's CDR3 is CASKGLDYNEQFF. CDR3 in DNA: TGCGCCAGCAAGGGACTCGACTACAATGAGCAGTTCTTC.

A single count supports this clone. The rearrangement links TRBV28 to TRBJ2-3; perhaps TRBD1 as D (5 bases). The CDR3 is 15 amino acids. V lost 3 bases and J 2 bases, leaving 12 bases between the germline ends. Germline V gives CDR1 MDHEN, CDR2 SYDVKM. CDR3 nucleotides: TGTGCCAGCAGTTTGTGGGGCAACCCCACAGATACGCAGTATTTT. Translating gives CASSLWGNPTDTQYF.

The chain is built from TRBV7-9 and TRBJ2-6, with a weak D call TRBD1 (6 bases). Germline assignment: CDR1 SEHNR and CDR2 FQNEAQ (reference sequence). The CDR3 length is 18 residues. Trimming shortened V by 1 base and J by 0 bases, and 13 bases separated the two germline ends. CDR3 residues: CASSLGGGYLSGANVLTF. Written as DNA, the CDR3 is TGTGCCAGCAGCTTAGGAGGGGGTTACCTCTCTGGGGCCAACGTCCTGACTTTC.

This clone was detected only a few times. V gene TRBV18 combines with J gene TRBJ1-5; unclear D gene. V gave up 6 bases and J gave up 8 bases, with 14 bases separating them. CDR3 length equals 13 residues. CDR1 and CDR2 (germline): KGHSH, LQKENI. This chain's CDR3 is CASSPSGIEPQHF. The CDR3 DNA sequence: TGTGCCAGCTCCCCCTCTGGGATTGAGCCCCAGCATTTT. Using reference TRBV18 and TRBJ1-5 for the parts outside the CDR3, the full variable domain is NAGVMQNPRHLVRRRGQEARLRCSPMKGHSHVYWYRQLPEEGLKFMVYLQKENIIDESGMPKERFSAEFPKEGPSILRIQQVVRGDSAAYFCASSPSGIEPQHFGDGTRLSIL.